This TCR beta chain was obtained from a study of PD-1 blockade in classical Hodgkin lymphoma. The CDR3 is 16 residues long. The germline V gene encodes CDR1 KGHSH and CDR2 LQKENI. The V segment lost 0 bases and the J segment 6 bases; nucleotides outside the gene matches: 3. Study findings and constraints: Newly diagnosed patients reportedly trailed healthy donors in baseline TCR diversity. CD4+ TCR diversity, unlike CD8+, climbed significantly by C4D1.

Each of the patients experienced relapse following autologous stem cell transplantation, and their brentuximab vedotin exposure differed. When best responses were assessed, they were complete response, partial response or progressive disease. For this clone: No antigen is known for it.

Profiled with immunoSEQ multiplex PCR; TCRdb holds only in-frame clones, not every one. The sample carries 45,000 to 55,000 clones, around 73% recorded once. This receptor was identified in a human donor with classical Hodgkin lymphoma. The chain joins TRBV18 to TRBJ2-2; 11 positions match TRBD2. The material was peripheral blood mononuclear cells (PBMCs), obtained before the second cycle of nivolumab. CDR3 in DNA: TGTGCCAGCTCACCACCTAGCGGGAGGGAATCCGGGGAGCTGTTTTTT. This translates into CASSPPSGRESGELFF.